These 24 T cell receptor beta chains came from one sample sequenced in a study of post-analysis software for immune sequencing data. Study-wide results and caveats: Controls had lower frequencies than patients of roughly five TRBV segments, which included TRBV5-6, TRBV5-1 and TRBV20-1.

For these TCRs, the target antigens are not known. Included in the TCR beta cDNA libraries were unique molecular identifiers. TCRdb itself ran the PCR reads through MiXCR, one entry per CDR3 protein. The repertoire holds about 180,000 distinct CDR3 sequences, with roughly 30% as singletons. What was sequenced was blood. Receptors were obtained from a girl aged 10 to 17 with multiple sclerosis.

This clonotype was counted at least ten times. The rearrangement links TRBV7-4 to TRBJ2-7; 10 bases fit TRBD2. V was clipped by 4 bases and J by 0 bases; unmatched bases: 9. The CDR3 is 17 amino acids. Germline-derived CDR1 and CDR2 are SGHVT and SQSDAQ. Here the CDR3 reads CASSSGTSVSSSYEQYF. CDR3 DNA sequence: TGTGCCAGCAGCTCCGGGACTAGCGTCTCGAGCTCCTACGAGCAGTACTTC. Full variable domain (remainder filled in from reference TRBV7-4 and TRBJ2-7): GAGVSQSPRYKVAKRGRDVALRCDSISGHVTLYWYRQTLGQGSEVLTYSQSDAQRDKSGRPSGRFSAERPERSVSTLKIQRTEQGDSAVYLCASSSGTSVSSSYEQYFGPGTRLTVT.

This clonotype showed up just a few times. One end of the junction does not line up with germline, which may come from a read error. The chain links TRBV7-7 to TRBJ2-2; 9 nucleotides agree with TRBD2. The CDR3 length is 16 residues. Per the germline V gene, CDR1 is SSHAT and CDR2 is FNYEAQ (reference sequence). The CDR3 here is CASSPAAGGPTGELFF. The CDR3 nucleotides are TGTGCTAGCAGCCCCGCAGCGGGAGGTCCCACCGGGGAGCTGTTTTTT.

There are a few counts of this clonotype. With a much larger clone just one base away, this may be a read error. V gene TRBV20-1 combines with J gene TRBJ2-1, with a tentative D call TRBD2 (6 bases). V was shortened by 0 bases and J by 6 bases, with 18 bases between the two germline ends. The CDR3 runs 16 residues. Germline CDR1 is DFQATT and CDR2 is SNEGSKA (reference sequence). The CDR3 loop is CSARDKGLGVCNEQFF. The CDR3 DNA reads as TGCAGTGCTAGAGATAAGGGACTCGGTGTGTGCAATGAGCAGTTCTTC.

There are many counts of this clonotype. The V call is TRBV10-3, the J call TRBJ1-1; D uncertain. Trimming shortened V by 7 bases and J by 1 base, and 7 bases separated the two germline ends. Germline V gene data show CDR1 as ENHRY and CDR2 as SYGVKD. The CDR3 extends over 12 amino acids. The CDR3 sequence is CAINNKNTEAFF. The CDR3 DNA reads TGTGCCATCAATAACAAGAACACTGAAGCTTTCTTT.

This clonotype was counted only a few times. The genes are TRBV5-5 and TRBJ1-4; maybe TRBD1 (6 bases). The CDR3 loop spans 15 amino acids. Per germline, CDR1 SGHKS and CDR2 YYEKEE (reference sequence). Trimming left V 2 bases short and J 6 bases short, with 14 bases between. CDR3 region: CASSFLQGRDEKLFF. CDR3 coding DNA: TGTGCCAGCAGCTTTCTACAGGGAAGAGATGAAAAACTGTTTTTT.

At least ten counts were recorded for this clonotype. Here the CDR3 DNA reads TGTGCCAGCAGTTTATCGACGCGGGGGGGCTATGGCTACACCTTC. As protein: CASSLSTRGGYGYTF. The chain recombines TRBV27 with TRBJ1-2; D is possibly TRBD1 (5 bases). CDR3 length equals 15 residues. V lost 0 bases, J lost 4 bases, and 12 bases lay in between. Germline lookup yields CDR1 MNHEY and CDR2 SMNVEV (reference sequence).

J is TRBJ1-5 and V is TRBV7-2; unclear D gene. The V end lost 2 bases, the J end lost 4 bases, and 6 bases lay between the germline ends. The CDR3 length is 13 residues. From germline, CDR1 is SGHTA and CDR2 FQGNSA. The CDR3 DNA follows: TGTGCCAGCAGCTTAAGTGGTAATCAGCCCCAGCATTTT. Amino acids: CASSLSGNQPQHF.

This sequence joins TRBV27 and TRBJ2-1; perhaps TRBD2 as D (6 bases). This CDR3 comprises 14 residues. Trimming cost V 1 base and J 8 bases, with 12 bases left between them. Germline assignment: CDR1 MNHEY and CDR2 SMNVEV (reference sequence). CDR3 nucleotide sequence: TGTGCCAGCAGTTTATTGGCCACGGGGGATGAGCAGTTCTTC. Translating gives CASSLLATGDEQFF.

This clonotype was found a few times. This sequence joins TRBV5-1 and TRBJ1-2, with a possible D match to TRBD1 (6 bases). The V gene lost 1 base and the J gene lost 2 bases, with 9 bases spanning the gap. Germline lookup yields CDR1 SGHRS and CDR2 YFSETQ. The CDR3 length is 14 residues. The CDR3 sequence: CASSLWQGNYGYTF. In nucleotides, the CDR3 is TGCGCCAGCAGCTTGTGGCAGGGGAACTATGGCTACACCTTC.

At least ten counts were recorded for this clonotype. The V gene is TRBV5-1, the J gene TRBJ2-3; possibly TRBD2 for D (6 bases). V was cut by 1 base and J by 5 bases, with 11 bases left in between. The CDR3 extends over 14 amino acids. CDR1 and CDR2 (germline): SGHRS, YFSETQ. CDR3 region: CASSLPGAGDTQYF. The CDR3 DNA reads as TGCGCCAGCAGCTTGCCCGGAGCGGGAGATACGCAGTATTTT. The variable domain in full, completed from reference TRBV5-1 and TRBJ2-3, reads KAGVTQTPRYLIKTRGQQVTLSCSPISGHRSVSWYQQTPGQGLQFLFEYFSETQRNKGNFPGRFSGRQFSNSRSEMNVSTLELGDSALYLCASSLPGAGDTQYFGPGTRLTVL.

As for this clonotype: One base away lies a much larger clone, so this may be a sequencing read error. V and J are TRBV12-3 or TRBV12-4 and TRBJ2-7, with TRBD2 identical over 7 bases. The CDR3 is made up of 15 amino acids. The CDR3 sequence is CAGSLREGFTYEQYF. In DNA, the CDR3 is TGTGCCGGCAGTTTAAGGGAGGGATTTACCTACGAGCAGTACTTC.

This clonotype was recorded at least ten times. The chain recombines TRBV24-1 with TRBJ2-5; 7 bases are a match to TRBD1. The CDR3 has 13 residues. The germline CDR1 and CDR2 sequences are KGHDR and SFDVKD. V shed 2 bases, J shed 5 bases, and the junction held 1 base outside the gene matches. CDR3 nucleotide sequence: TGTGCCACCAGTGATTCGGACAGGGAGACCCAGTACTTC. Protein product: CATSDSDRETQYF.

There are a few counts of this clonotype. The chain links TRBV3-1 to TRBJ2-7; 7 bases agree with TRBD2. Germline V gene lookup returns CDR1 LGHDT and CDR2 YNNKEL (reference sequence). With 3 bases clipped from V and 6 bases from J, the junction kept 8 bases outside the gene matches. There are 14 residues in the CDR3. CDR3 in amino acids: CASSHAGVGSEQYF. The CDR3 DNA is TGTGCCAGCAGCCACGCGGGAGTAGGCTCCGAGCAGTACTTC.

CDR3 DNA sequence: TGTGCCAGCAGGCTGCTAGCGGGAGGGGCAGATACGCAGTATTTT. The encoded protein is CASRLLAGGADTQYF. V usage is TRBV6-5 and J usage is TRBJ2-3; TRBD2 agrees at 12 bases. The CDR3 has 15 amino acids. Germline-derived CDR1 and CDR2 are MNHEY and SVGAGI. The junction had 5 bases not matched to a gene; V was cut back by 6 bases and J by 4 bases.

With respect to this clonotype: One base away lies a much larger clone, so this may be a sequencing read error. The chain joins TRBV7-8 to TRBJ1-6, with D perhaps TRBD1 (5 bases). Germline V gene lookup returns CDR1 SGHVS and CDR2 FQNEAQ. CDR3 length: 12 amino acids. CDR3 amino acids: CASSLQGLPPHF. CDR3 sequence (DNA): TGTGCCAGCAGCTTACAGGGCCTACCCCCCCACTTT.

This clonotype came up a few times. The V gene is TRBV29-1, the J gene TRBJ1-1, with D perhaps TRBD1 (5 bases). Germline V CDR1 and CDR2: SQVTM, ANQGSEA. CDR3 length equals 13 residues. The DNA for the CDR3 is TGCCGCCACGGGGGGGTTAAGAACACTGAAGCTTTCTTT. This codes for CRHGGVKNTEAFF.

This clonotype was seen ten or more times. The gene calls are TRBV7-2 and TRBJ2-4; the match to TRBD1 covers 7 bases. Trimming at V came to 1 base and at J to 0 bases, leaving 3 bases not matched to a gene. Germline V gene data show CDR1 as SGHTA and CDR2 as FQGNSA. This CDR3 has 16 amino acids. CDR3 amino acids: CASSLVGQIAKNIQYF. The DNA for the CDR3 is TGTGCCAGCAGCTTAGTGGGACAGATAGCCAAAAACATTCAGTACTTC.

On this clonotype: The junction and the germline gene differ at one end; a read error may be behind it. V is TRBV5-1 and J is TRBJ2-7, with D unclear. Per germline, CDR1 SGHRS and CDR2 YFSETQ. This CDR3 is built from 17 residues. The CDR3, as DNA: TGCGCCGGCAGCTTGGAATTAGCAGGACCCAGCTCCTACGAGCAGTACTTC. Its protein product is CAGSLELAGPSSYEQYF.

CDR3 sequence reads: CASSLEGTVNIQYF. The CDR3 DNA is TGTGCCAGCAGCCTAGAAGGGACAGTAAACATTCAGTACTTC. This chain links TRBV28 with TRBJ2-4; TRBD1 matches at 7 bases. The CDR3 is made up of 14 amino acids. Trimming at V came to 6 bases and at J to 6 bases, leaving 8 bases not matched to a gene. Per germline, CDR1 MDHEN and CDR2 SYDVKM.

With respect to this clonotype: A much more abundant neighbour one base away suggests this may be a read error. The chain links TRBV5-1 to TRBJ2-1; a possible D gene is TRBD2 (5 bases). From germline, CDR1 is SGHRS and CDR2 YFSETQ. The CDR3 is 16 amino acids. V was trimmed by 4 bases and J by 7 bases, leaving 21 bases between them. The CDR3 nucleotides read TGCGCCAGCAGCCTGGTACCGAGACTAAGTTTAAATGAGCAGTTCTTC. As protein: CASSLVPRLSLNEQFF.

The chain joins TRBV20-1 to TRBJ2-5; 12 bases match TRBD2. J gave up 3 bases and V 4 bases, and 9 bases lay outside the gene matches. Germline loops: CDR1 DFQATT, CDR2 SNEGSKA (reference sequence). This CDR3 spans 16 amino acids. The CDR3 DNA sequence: TGCAGTGCTACCGAACTAGCGGGAGGCCCCGAAGAGACCCAGTACTTC. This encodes CSATELAGGPEETQYF.

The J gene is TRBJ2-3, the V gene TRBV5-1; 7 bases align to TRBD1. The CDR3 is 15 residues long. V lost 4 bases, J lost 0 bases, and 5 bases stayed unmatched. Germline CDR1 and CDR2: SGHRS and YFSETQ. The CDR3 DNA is TGCGCCAGCAGCCTCCGGGACAGTAGCACAGATACGCAGTATTTT. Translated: CASSLRDSSTDTQYF. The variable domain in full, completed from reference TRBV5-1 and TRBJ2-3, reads KAGVTQTPRYLIKTRGQQVTLSCSPISGHRSVSWYQQTPGQGLQFLFEYFSETQRNKGNFPGRFSGRQFSNSRSEMNVSTLELGDSALYLCASSLRDSSTDTQYFGPGTRLTVL.

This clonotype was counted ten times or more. Here the CDR3 reads CASSFTSGRTDTQYF. The DNA for the CDR3 is TGTGCCAGCAGTTTTACTAGCGGGAGGACCGATACGCAGTATTTT. This chain links TRBV7-9 with TRBJ2-3, with 12 bases lining up with TRBD2. Germline V gene sequence: CDR1 SEHNR, CDR2 FQNEAQ (reference sequence). V shed 6 bases and J 6 bases; nucleotides not matched to a gene: 7. The CDR3 has 15 residues.

The CDR3 region has the DNA TGCAGCGTTGGCCGACAGGGAGGTCAAGCTTTCTTT. It is translated as CSVGRQGGQAFF. The genes are TRBV29-1 and TRBJ1-1, with 7 bases lining up with TRBD1. There are 12 residues in the CDR3. The germline V gene has CDR1 SQVTM and CDR2 ANQGSEA. J gave up 9 bases and V 4 bases, and 8 bases lay outside the gene matches.